This T cell receptor (beta chain) was sequenced during a study of blood T cell repertoires in COVID-19. The CDR3 length is 14 residues. Germline loops: CDR1 LNHNV, CDR2 YYDKDF (reference sequence). The V and J ends lost 0 bases and 0 bases respectively, with 4 bases between them. Using immunoSEQ multiplex PCR, the repertoire was profiled, and TCRdb retains in-frame clones only, with some absent. The sample has more than 85,000 clones, 82% seen once. The rearrangement links TRBV15 to TRBJ2-3; D remains unclear. This receptor was identified in a woman in her sixties with acute or convalescent COVID-19. Sample: peripheral blood. The CDR3 reads CATSRDTSTDTQYF. The CDR3 DNA reads as TGTGCCACCAGCAGAGATACTAGCACAGATACGCAGTATTTT.